The 21 T cell receptor beta chains given below trace back to one sample, sequenced in a study of blood T cell repertoires in COVID-19. TCRdb's copy holds only in-frame clones and misses some; the assay was immunoSEQ multiplex PCR. This sample carries tens of thousands of clones, nearly 90% of them seen once, and the ten largest clones take 3% to 3.5%. The material sequenced was peripheral blood. These receptors were taken from a man aged 45-65 years with active COVID-19.

The chain employs TRBV3-1 (or the pseudogene TRBV3-2) and TRBJ1-5, with D tentatively TRBD1 (6 bases). The CDR3 totals 16 residues. Germline CDR1 and CDR2: LGHDT and YNNKEL (reference sequence). With 2 bases removed from V and 4 bases from J, the gap between germline ends came to 15 bases. In nucleotides, the CDR3 is TGTGCCAGCAGCCAAAGGGGGAAGGAGTTAAATCAGCCCCAGCATTTT. As protein: CASSQRGKELNQPQHF.

The chain uses TRBV6-1 and TRBJ1-1, with D unresolved. This CDR3 has 12 amino acids. Germline CDR1 MNHNS, CDR2 SASEGT. V was cut by 0 bases and J by 5 bases, with 4 bases left in between. CDR3 DNA: TGTGCCAGCAGTGAAGCGAGGACTGAAGCTTTCTTT. The encoded protein is CASSEARTEAFF.

The chain carries TRBV5-4 and TRBJ2-2; TRBD2 agrees at 11 bases. In germline, CDR1 is SGHNT, CDR2 YYREEE (reference sequence). The CDR3 spans 15 residues. The trim removed 4 bases at V and 3 bases at J, leaving 2 bases unmatched. The CDR3 spells CASSPTSGDTGELFF. CDR3 bases: TGTGCCAGCAGCCCGACTAGCGGGGACACCGGGGAGCTGTTTTTT.

V is TRBV7-3 and J is TRBJ2-3; TRBD2 aligns across 7 bases. Germline CDR1 and CDR2: SGHTA and FQGTGA. The CDR3 extends over 16 amino acids. With 5 bases clipped from V and 5 bases from J, the junction kept 13 bases outside the gene matches. For the CDR3, the DNA is TGTGCCAGCAGCCCCATTGGCGGGGGATGGGGAGATACGCAGTATTTT. This codes for CASSPIGGGWGDTQYF.

The chain couples TRBV9 to TRBJ1-3; 9 nucleotides line up with TRBD1. With 3 bases clipped from V and 0 bases from J, the junction kept 10 bases outside the gene matches. CDR1 and CDR2 (germline): SGDLS, YYNGEE. This CDR3 is built from 18 residues. The CDR3 sequence: CASSAESGQGSSGNTIYF. CDR3 in DNA: TGTGCCAGCAGCGCCGAATCCGGACAGGGGAGCTCTGGAAACACCATATATTTT.

V usage is TRBV12-3 or TRBV12-4 and J usage is TRBJ2-7; a weak D match, TRBD2 (6 bases). V dropped 3 bases and J dropped 12 bases, with 18 bases sitting between them. The CDR3 runs to 13 residues. CDR3 nucleotide sequence: TGTGCCAGCAGTTTGGGACCCGGGGGTAAGTGGTACGTC. Its translation is CASSLGPGGKWYV.

The chain joins TRBV6-5 to TRBJ2-4, with D tentatively TRBD1 (6 bases). Germline CDR1 and CDR2: MNHEY and SVGAGI. Between the trimmed V and J ends, which lost 8 bases and 5 bases, there was a span of 16 bases. This CDR3 is built from 14 residues. CDR3 nucleotide sequence: TGTGCCAGCGGAGCGAGGGGGACCCAAAACATTCAGTACTTC. Translation gives CASGARGTQNIQYF.

This clone was detected a few times. V gene TRBV19 combines with J gene TRBJ1-5, with D tentatively TRBD1 (6 bases). The CDR3 extends over 18 amino acids. Looked up from germline, CDR1 is LNHDA and CDR2 is SQIVND (reference sequence). V was shortened by 3 bases and J by 0 bases, with 18 bases between the two germline ends. CDR3 sequence: CASSITLGQTYSNQPQHF. The CDR3 DNA is TGTGCCAGTAGTATTACTCTTGGACAGACGTATAGCAATCAGCCCCAGCATTTT.

Written as DNA, the CDR3 is TGCAGCGTTGAAGATCTGGGAGGGTTGGGGGCCAAAAACATTCAGTACTTC. Translating gives CSVEDLGGLGAKNIQYF. The chain combines TRBV29-1 with TRBJ2-4; 7 nucleotides line up with TRBD2. The CDR3 is 17 residues long. Germline CDR1 is SQVTM and CDR2 is ANQGSEA. The V gene end was trimmed by 0 bases and the J gene end by 1 base; junction bases not matched to a gene: 9.

This rearrangement joins TRBV5-1 to TRBJ1-2; possibly TRBD1 for D (5 bases). CDR3 length: 12 residues. Germline CDR1 SGHRS, CDR2 YFSETQ. Trimming shortened V by 4 bases and J by 5 bases, and 9 bases separated the two germline ends. CDR3 in amino acids: CASSAGQYGYTF. The CDR3 DNA reads TGCGCCAGCAGCGCAGGACAATATGGCTACACCTTC.

The chain combines TRBV18 with TRBJ1-2, with TRBD1 matching over 7 bases. The ends lost 3 bases at V and 6 bases at J; junction bases unmatched: 7. CDR1 and CDR2 (germline): KGHSH, LQKENI. This CDR3 is built from 14 residues. This CDR3 is CASSPTGFLDGYTF. The CDR3, as DNA: TGTGCCAGCTCACCGACAGGGTTTTTGGATGGCTACACCTTC. Variable domain in full (rest from reference TRBV18 and TRBJ1-2): NAGVMQNPRHLVRRRGQEARLRCSPMKGHSHVYWYRQLPEEGLKFMVYLQKENIIDESGMPKERFSAEFPKEGPSILRIQQVVRGDSAAYFCASSPTGFLDGYTFGSGTRLTVV.

The chain joins TRBV27 to TRBJ1-1; D gene uncertain. The CDR3 loop spans 14 amino acids. Germline V gene sequence: CDR1 MNHEY, CDR2 SMNVEV (reference sequence). Trimming took 8 bases from V and 0 from J, leaving 13 bases between them. CDR3 sequence: CASSGFPLNTEAFF. DNA for the CDR3: TGTGCCAGCTCGGGGTTCCCTTTGAACACTGAAGCTTTCTTT.

V and J are TRBV5-1 and TRBJ2-7; D perhaps matches TRBD1 (5 bases). V was shortened by 4 bases and J by 0 bases, with 26 bases between the two germline ends. Germline V gene sequence: CDR1 SGHRS, CDR2 YFSETQ. This CDR3 region has 19 residues. The CDR3 loop reads CASSLIFPRGSSSSYEQYV. In DNA, the CDR3 is TGCGCCAGCAGCCTTATTTTCCCTAGGGGTTCCTCTAGCTCCTACGAGCAGTACGTC.

V and J are TRBV4-2 and TRBJ1-1; D is unclear. Germline CDR1 is LGHNA and CDR2 is YNFKEQ. This CDR3 is 15 amino acids long. V gave up 1 base and J gave up 1 base, with 10 bases separating them. CDR3 bases: TGTGCCAGCAGCCAAGTCGGAGAATCGAACACTGAAGCTTTCTTT. This gives the protein CASSQVGESNTEAFF.

The chain recombines TRBV19 with TRBJ2-5; no firm D call. From germline, CDR1 is LNHDA and CDR2 SQIVND (reference sequence). The CDR3 has 13 residues. Trimming cost V 4 bases and J 0 bases, with 6 bases left between them. CDR3 coding DNA: TGTGCCAGTAGTACCCCGTACCAAGAGACCCAGTACTTC. This sequence encodes CASSTPYQETQYF.

This chain joins TRBV7-2 and TRBJ2-5; TRBD1 aligns across 7 bases. The CDR3 covers 14 residues. Germline values: CDR1 SGHTA, CDR2 FQGNSA. The J segment lost 2 bases and the V segment lost 5 bases, leaving 5 bases of the junction unmatched. CDR3 nucleotides: TGTGCCAGCAGCCCGGGGACAGCGCAAGAGACCCAGTACTTC. The encoded protein is CASSPGTAQETQYF.

The chain uses TRBV6-5 and TRBJ2-7; 11 bases match TRBD2. V dropped 6 bases and J dropped 3; count of bases not matched to a gene: 1. The germline gives CDR1 MNHEY, CDR2 SVGAGI. The CDR3 sequence is 13 residues long. The CDR3 region is CASRGTSGYEQYF. The CDR3 DNA reads TGTGCCAGCAGGGGGACTAGCGGCTACGAGCAGTACTTC.

The chain's CDR3 is CASSQSGGSYEQYF. The CDR3, as DNA: TGTGCCAGCAGCCAGAGCGGGGGGTCCTACGAGCAGTACTTC. The gene calls are TRBV5-6 and TRBJ2-7; 9 nucleotides agree with TRBD2. The CDR3 loop spans 14 amino acids. Germline lookup yields CDR1 SGHDT and CDR2 YYEEEE. V was pared by 4 bases and J by 1 base, with 3 bases of the junction left unmatched.

The V call is TRBV7-8, the J call TRBJ2-7; D call uncertain. The CDR3 is 14 residues long. V dropped 1 base and J dropped 3 bases, with 10 bases sitting between them. Germline V gives CDR1 SGHVS, CDR2 FQNEAQ. CDR3 nucleotides: TGTGCCAGCAGCTTAGAAACGGGTCTCTACGAGCAGTACTTC. Translating it yields CASSLETGLYEQYF.

The chain employs TRBV19 and TRBJ2-5; 10 bases line up with TRBD1. The V segment lost 5 bases and the J segment 4 bases; nucleotides outside the gene matches: 4. In germline, CDR1 is LNHDA, CDR2 SQIVND (reference sequence). This CDR3 contains 14 residues. CDR3 residues: CASSPGQGVETQYF. CDR3 bases: TGTGCCAGTAGTCCCGGACAGGGGGTAGAGACCCAGTACTTC.

This clone was counted a few times. This rearrangement joins TRBV6-4 to TRBJ2-3; TRBD2 aligns across 7 bases. Germline CDR1 reads MRHNA; CDR2 reads SNTAGT. Trimming cost V 8 bases and J 1 base; bases outside gene matches: 24. This CDR3 is 20 amino acids long. The CDR3 coding sequence is TGTGCCAGCCGTGGTATGGTAGCGGGCTCCCTCAGCGGCGGCACAGATACGCAGTATTTT. It encodes CASRGMVAGSLSGGTDTQYF.